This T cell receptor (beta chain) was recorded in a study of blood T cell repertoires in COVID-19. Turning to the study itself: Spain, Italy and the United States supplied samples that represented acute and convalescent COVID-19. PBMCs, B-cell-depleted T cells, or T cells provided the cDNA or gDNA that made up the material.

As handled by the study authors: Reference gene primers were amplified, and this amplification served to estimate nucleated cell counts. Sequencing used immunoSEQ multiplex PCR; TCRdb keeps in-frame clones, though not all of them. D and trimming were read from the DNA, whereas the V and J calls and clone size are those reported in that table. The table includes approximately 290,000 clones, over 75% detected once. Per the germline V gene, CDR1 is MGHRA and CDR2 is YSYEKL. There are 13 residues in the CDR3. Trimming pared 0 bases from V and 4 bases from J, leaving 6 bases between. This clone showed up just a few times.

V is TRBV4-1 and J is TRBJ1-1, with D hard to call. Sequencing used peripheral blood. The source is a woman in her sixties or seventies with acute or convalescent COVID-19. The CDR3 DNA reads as TGCGCCAGCAGCCAAGACAGGATCACTGAAGCTTTCTTT. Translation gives CASSQDRITEAFF.